This T cell receptor (beta chain) came from a study of cytomegalovirus exposure and HLA in healthy donors. Study outcomes and limitations: 164 TCR beta chains were listed as cytomegalovirus-associated. In a later analysis, first-cohort TCR clusters were found to tend to co-occur in the roughly 120 validation repertoires.

V lost 4 bases, J lost 2 bases, and 2 bases stayed unmatched. The CDR3 extends over 15 amino acids. The germline V gene has CDR1 SGHTA and CDR2 FQGNSA. Using immunoSEQ multiplex PCR, the repertoire was profiled, and TCRdb retains in-frame clones only, with some absent. The sample records approximately 160,000 clones, about nine tenths being singletons. Regarding this clone: Antigen: not known.

V usage is TRBV7-2 and J usage is TRBJ2-1; TRBD2 agrees at 10 bases. Material: PBMCs. This clonotype originated in a man younger than 35 in good health and CMV-seropositive. CDR3 coding DNA: TGTGCCAGCAGCTCGGGACTAGCGACCTACAATGAGCAGTTCTTC. Amino acids: CASSSGLATYNEQFF.